This T cell receptor beta chain emerged from a study of blood T cell repertoires in COVID-19. Study-level background: COVID-19 samples collected from the United States, Italy and Spain covered acute and convalescent phases. PBMCs, B-cell-depleted T cells, or T cells provided the cDNA or gDNA that made up the material.

Trimming removed 4 bases from V and 1 base from J; junction bases left unmatched: 4. Germline assignment: CDR1 KGHSH and CDR2 LQKENI. This CDR3 is built from 15 residues. Under the authors' procedure: Amplification of reference gene primers provided the estimated nucleated cell counts. Here immunoSEQ multiplex PCR was the method, and the copy in TCRdb shows in-frame clones only, minus some. The V and J calls and clone size come from that table; D and trimming were worked out from the DNA. The profile shows more than 90,000 clones, approximately 89% of them singletons. The chain employs TRBV18 and TRBJ2-1, with 7 nucleotides matching TRBD1. The sequence derives from a woman aged 25 to 45 with acute or convalescent COVID-19. The sequenced sample was peripheral blood. The CDR3: CASSLDRTSYNEQFF. CDR3 DNA: TGTGCCAGCTCACTGGACAGGACTTCCTACAATGAGCAGTTCTTC.